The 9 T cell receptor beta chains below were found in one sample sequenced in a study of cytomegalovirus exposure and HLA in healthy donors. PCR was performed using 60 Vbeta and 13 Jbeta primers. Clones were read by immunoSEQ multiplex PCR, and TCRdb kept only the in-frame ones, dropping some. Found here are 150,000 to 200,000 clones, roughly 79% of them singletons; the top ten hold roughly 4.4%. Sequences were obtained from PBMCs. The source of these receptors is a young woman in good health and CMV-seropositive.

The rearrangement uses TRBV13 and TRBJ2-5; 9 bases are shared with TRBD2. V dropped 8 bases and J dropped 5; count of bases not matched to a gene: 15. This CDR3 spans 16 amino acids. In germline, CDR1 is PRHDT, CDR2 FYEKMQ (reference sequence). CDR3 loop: CASAAGGGGAGETQYF. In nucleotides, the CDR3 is TGTGCCAGCGCCGCAGGAGGCGGGGGGGCCGGTGAGACCCAGTACTTC.

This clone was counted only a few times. The CDR3 DNA reads as TGTGCCAGCAGTTACGGACAGACCTATAATTCACCCCTCCACTTT. It is translated as CASSYGQTYNSPLHF. The genes are TRBV28 and TRBJ1-6, with a weak D call TRBD1 (6 bases). CDR1 is MDHEN and CDR2 is SYDVKM in the germline V gene. The V gene lost 4 bases and the J gene lost 2 bases, with 9 bases spanning the gap. The CDR3 length is 15 residues.

The CDR3 loop is CASSFGQGNSNQPQHF. The CDR3 coding sequence is TGTGCCAGCAGCTTCGGACAGGGAAATTCCAATCAGCCCCAGCATTTT. The chain employs TRBV7-8 and TRBJ1-5, with 8 bases identical to TRBD1. Germline CDR1 reads SGHVS; CDR2 reads FQNEAQ. The CDR3 is made up of 16 amino acids. With V trimmed by 3 bases and J by 3 bases, 7 bases remained unmatched.

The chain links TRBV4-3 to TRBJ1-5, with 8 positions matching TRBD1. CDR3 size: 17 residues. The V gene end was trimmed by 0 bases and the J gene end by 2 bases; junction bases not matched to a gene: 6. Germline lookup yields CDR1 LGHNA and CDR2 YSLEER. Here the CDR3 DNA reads TGCGCCAGCAGCCAAGATAACAGGGGGGAGCGCAATCAGCCCCAGCATTTT. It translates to CASSQDNRGERNQPQHF.

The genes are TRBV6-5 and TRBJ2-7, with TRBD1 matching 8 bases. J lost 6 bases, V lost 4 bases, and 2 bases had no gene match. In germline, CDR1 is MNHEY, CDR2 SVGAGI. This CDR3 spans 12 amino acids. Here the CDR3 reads CASSSTGGEQYF. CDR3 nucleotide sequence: TGTGCCAGCAGTTCAACAGGGGGCGAGCAGTACTTC.

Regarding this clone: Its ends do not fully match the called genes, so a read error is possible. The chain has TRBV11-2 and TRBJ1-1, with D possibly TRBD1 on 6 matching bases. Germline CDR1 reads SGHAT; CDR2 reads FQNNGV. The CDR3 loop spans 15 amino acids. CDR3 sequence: CASSHLQGRNTEAFF. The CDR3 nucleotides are TGCGCCAGCAGCCACCTACAGGGACGCAACACTGAAGCTTTCTTT.

The chain's CDR3 is CASSFEERFYGYTF. CDR3 DNA sequence: TGTGCCAGCAGCTTCGAAGAGAGGTTCTATGGCTACACCTTC. The V gene is TRBV5-4, the J gene TRBJ1-2, with D hard to call. Germline V gives CDR1 SGHNT, CDR2 YYREEE (reference sequence). Trimming removed 2 bases from V and 4 bases from J, with 12 bases in between. This CDR3 has 14 residues.

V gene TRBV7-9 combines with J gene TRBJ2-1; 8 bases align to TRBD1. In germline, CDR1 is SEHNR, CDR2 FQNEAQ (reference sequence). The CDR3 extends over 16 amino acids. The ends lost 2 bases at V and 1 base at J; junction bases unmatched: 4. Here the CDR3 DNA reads TGTGCCAGCAGCTTAAGGACAGGGAATTCCTACAATGAGCAGTTCTTC. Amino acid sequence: CASSLRTGNSYNEQFF. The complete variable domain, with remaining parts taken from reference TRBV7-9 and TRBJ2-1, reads DTGVSQNPRHKITKRGQNVTFRCDPISEHNRLYWYRQTLGQGPEFLTYFQNEAQLEKSRLLSDRFSAERPKGSFSTLEIQRTEQGDSAMYLCASSLRTGNSYNEQFFGPGTRLTVL.

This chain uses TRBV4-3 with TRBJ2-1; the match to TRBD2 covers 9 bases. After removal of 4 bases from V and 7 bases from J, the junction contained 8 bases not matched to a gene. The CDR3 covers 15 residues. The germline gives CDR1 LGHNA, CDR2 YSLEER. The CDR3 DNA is TGCGCCAGCAGCCTCCTAGCGGGAATGGGGAATGAGCAGTTCTTC. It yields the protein CASSLLAGMGNEQFF.